Following are 30 T cell receptor beta chains from one sample sequenced in a study of regulatory T cells in long-lasting Graves disease. With iRepertoire HTBI primers and Arm-PCR of CDR3 regions, TCR beta libraries were built. Each CDR3 protein gets one entry after TCRdb re-called the multiplex PCR reads with MiXCR. In the table there are roughly 400,000 distinct CDR3 sequences, around a fifth of which are singletons. Time point reported: persistent/refractory GD, antithyroid drugs over 5 years with positive TRAb. RNA isolated from PBMCs was used to make the TCR library. The sample in question was peripheral blood mononuclear cells (PBMCs), obtained when the disease was refractory, from a patient treated with antithyroid drugs. These receptor sequences come from a female donor with Graves disease.

This clonotype has at least ten counts. The V call is TRBV11-2, the J call TRBJ1-2, with TRBD1 matching over 8 bases. CDR3 size: 13 residues. V dropped 5 bases and J dropped 8; count of bases not matched to a gene: 7. Germline CDR1 SGHAT, CDR2 FQNNGV. CDR3 bases: TGTGCCAGCAGCATAACAGGGGGGGAAGGCTACACCTTC. It is translated as CASSITGGEGYTF.

There are a few counts of this clonotype. This chain joins TRBV5-1 and TRBJ2-2; D uncertain. Germline CDR1 is SGHRS and CDR2 is YFSETQ. The germline V and J ends were trimmed by 1 base and 0 bases, with 10 bases remaining between them. CDR3 length: 16 residues. The chain's CDR3 is CASSLQAPPNTGELFF. The CDR3 DNA sequence: TGCGCCAGCAGCTTGCAGGCGCCACCGAACACCGGGGAGCTGTTTTTT.

This clonotype has just a few counts. The rearrangement joins TRBV7-6 to TRBJ1-3; no reliable D call. V was cut by 1 base and J by 0 bases, with 10 bases left in between. Per germline, CDR1 SGHVS and CDR2 FNYEAQ. The CDR3 is 16 amino acids. CDR3 residues: CASSLEADGSGNTIYF. The CDR3 region has the DNA TGTGCCAGCAGCTTAGAGGCAGACGGCTCTGGAAACACCATATATTTT.

V is TRBV6-6 and J is TRBJ1-1; D is unclear. Germline V gene lookup returns CDR1 MNHNY and CDR2 SVGAGI (reference sequence). The CDR3 contains 14 residues. V was shortened by 0 bases and J by 9 bases, with 14 bases between the two germline ends. The CDR3 nucleotides read TGTGCCAGCAGTTACTCGAGGTGGCAGATCCAAGCTTTCTTT. This codes for CASSYSRWQIQAFF.

In this sample, this clonotype turned up many times. The rearrangement joins TRBV28 to TRBJ2-7; D gene ambiguous. From germline, CDR1 is MDHEN and CDR2 SYDVKM. The length of the CDR3 is 13 residues. V gave up 6 bases and J gave up 3 bases, with 12 bases separating them. CDR3 region: CASSRKPNYEQYF. CDR3 in DNA: TGTGCCAGCAGCCGTAAGCCAAACTACGAGCAGTACTTC.

Of note for this clonotype: This likely stems from a read error, as it lies one base from a far larger clone. The chain recombines TRBV11-1 with TRBJ2-5; D not certain. The germline gives CDR1 SGHAT, CDR2 FQDESV (reference sequence). This CDR3 comprises 13 residues. The chain's CDR3 is CATSESSAETQCF. CDR3 sequence (DNA): TGTGCCACCAGTGAATCCAGCGCCGAGACCCAGTGCTTC.

Ten or more counts support this clonotype. The chain combines TRBV5-1 with TRBJ2-7; D is uncertain. V was trimmed by 0 bases and J by 8 bases, leaving 9 bases between them. The germline V gene has CDR1 SGHRS and CDR2 YFSETQ. The CDR3 length is 12 residues. This CDR3 reads CASSLEATKQYF. CDR3 DNA: TGCGCCAGCAGCTTGGAGGCTACGAAGCAGTACTTC.

In this sample, this clonotype turned up many times. The chain employs TRBV28 and TRBJ1-5; the D gene is possibly TRBD1 (6 bases). The CDR3 extends over 15 amino acids. The V gene lost 6 bases and the J gene lost 3 bases, with 15 bases spanning the gap. Looked up from germline, CDR1 is MDHEN and CDR2 is SYDVKM. The CDR3 sequence is CASRVQGIDNQPQHF. DNA of the CDR3: TGTGCCAGCAGGGTGCAGGGGATCGACAATCAGCCCCAGCATTTT.

This clonotype was observed many times. This chain uses TRBV6-1 with TRBJ2-7, with D unclear. CDR1 and CDR2 (germline): MNHNS, SASEGT. V was pared by 1 base and J by 0 bases, with 10 bases between. The CDR3 runs to 15 residues. Here the CDR3 reads CASSEVSHVSYEQYF. CDR3 coding DNA: TGTGCCAGCAGTGAAGTCAGCCACGTCTCCTACGAGCAGTACTTC.

Remarks on this clonotype: Given a much more abundant clone one base away, this may be a read error. The rearrangement uses TRBV5-1 and TRBJ2-2; the match to TRBD2 covers 7 bases. The CDR3 sequence is 15 residues long. CDR1 is SGHRS, CDR2 YFSETQ, per germline. This chain's CDR3 is CASEAGSGGTGELSF. The DNA for the CDR3 is TGCGCCAGTGAAGCGGGGAGCGGTGGTACCGGGGAGCTGTCTTTT.

This clonotype was found many times. The rearrangement links TRBV3-1 to TRBJ2-5; 8 bases fit TRBD1. J was trimmed by 5 bases and V by 3 bases; bases with no gene match: 5. The CDR3 sequence is 14 residues long. Per the germline V gene, CDR1 is LGHDT and CDR2 is YNNKEL (reference sequence). CDR3 sequence reads: CASSQTGVGETQYF. The CDR3 region has the DNA TGTGCCAGCAGCCAGACAGGGGTTGGGGAGACCCAGTACTTC.

This clonotype was counted at least ten times. The rearrangement uses TRBV28 and TRBJ1-3, with 8 bases matching TRBD1. V was clipped by 6 bases and J by 5 bases; unmatched bases: 6. The germline CDR1 and CDR2 sequences are MDHEN and SYDVKM. The CDR3 loop spans 14 amino acids. The CDR3 here is CASRRTGRRNTIYF. DNA of the CDR3: TGTGCCAGCAGGCGGACAGGGCGGAGAAACACCATATATTTT. The full variable domain, in which reference TRBV28 and TRBJ1-3 provide the parts outside the CDR3, is DVKVTQSSRYLVKRTGEKVFLECVQDMDHENMFWYRQDPGLGLRLIYFSYDVKMKEKGDIPEGYSVSREKKERFSLILESASTNQTSMYLCASRRTGRRNTIYFGEGSWLTVV.

This clonotype occurred a few times. V gene TRBV3-1 combines with J gene TRBJ1-5, with 9 bases fitting TRBD1. V gave up 0 bases and J gave up 0 bases; unmatched junction bases: 6. Germline lookup yields CDR1 LGHDT and CDR2 YNNKEL (reference sequence). The CDR3 runs to 18 residues. As DNA, the CDR3 is TGTGCCAGCAGCCAAGATCGCGGGACAGGGTATAGCAATCAGCCCCAGCATTTT. It encodes CASSQDRGTGYSNQPQHF.

In this sample, this clonotype turned up a few times. The chain recombines TRBV20-1 with TRBJ2-5, with a weak D call TRBD1 (6 bases). Looked up from germline, CDR1 is DFQATT and CDR2 is SNEGSKA (reference sequence). The CDR3 totals 13 residues. Trimming removed 6 bases from V and 5 bases from J, with 16 bases in between. The CDR3 sequence is CSAGTRTGETQYF. The CDR3 DNA follows: TGCAGTGCCGGAACTCGAACAGGGGAGACCCAGTACTTC.

This clonotype occurred a few times. The chain joins TRBV19 to TRBJ2-7; no firm D call. Looked up from germline, CDR1 is LNHDA and CDR2 is SQIVND (reference sequence). The V end was cut by 8 bases, the J end by 5 bases, with 16 bases between. The CDR3 spans 13 residues. DNA for the CDR3: TGTGCCAGTGAAACGGAGAGGCACGACGAGCAGTACTTC. Protein: CASETERHDEQYF.

This clonotype has ten or more counts. V usage is TRBV10-3 and J usage is TRBJ1-4; tentatively, D is TRBD1 (5 bases). Germline CDR1 and CDR2: ENHRY and SYGVKD. Trimming pared 3 bases from V and 5 bases from J, leaving 7 bases between. CDR3 size: 13 residues. CDR3 protein: CAISDRGNEKLFF. The CDR3 DNA follows: TGTGCCATCAGTGATCGGGGGAATGAAAAACTGTTTTTT.

This clonotype was seen a few times. A single base separates this from a much larger clone, so it may be a read error. The chain is built from TRBV12-3 or TRBV12-4 and TRBJ2-7, with D uncertain. The CDR3 totals 11 residues. The CDR3 is CACSLFNEQYF. Written as DNA, the CDR3 is TGTGCCTGCAGTCTCTTTAACGAGCAGTACTTC.

The chain couples TRBV11-2 to TRBJ2-5; 8 positions match TRBD2. There are 14 residues in the CDR3. Germline lookup yields CDR1 SGHAT and CDR2 FQNNGV. Losses at the gene ends were 1 base for V and 4 bases for J; bases not matched to a gene: 2. The DNA of the CDR3 is TGTGCCAGCAGCTTAGCTGCGGGAGGAGAGACCCAGTACTTC. Protein sequence: CASSLAAGGETQYF. The full variable domain, in which reference TRBV11-2 and TRBJ2-5 provide the parts outside the CDR3, is EAGVAQSPRYKIIEKRQSVAFWCNPISGHATLYWYQQILGQGPKLLIQFQNNGVVDDSQLPKDRFSAERLKGVDSTLKIQPAKLEDSAVYLCASSLAAGGETQYFGPGTRLLVL.

This chain uses TRBV5-1 with TRBJ1-2; TRBD1 aligns across 12 bases. The CDR3 covers 15 residues. The germline V gene has CDR1 SGHRS and CDR2 YFSETQ. The J segment lost 4 bases and the V segment lost 3 bases, leaving 4 bases of the junction unmatched. This CDR3 is CASSWGQGAFYGYTF. The CDR3 nucleotides are TGCGCCAGCAGCTGGGGACAGGGGGCGTTCTATGGCTACACCTTC.

Many counts were recorded for this clonotype. This rearrangement joins TRBV29-1 to TRBJ2-7; TRBD1 agrees at 9 bases. V lost 5 bases to trimming and J lost 4 bases; unmatched junction nucleotides: 6. The germline gives CDR1 SQVTM, CDR2 ANQGSEA. The length of the CDR3 is 13 residues. CDR3 residues: CSVLSGQGYEQYF. The CDR3 DNA sequence: TGCAGCGTTTTATCGGGACAGGGATACGAGCAGTACTTC.

The gene calls are TRBV7-2 and TRBJ1-2; 10 bases are a match to TRBD1. The length of the CDR3 is 14 residues. CDR1 SGHTA and CDR2 FQGNSA come from the germline V gene. Trimming removed 3 bases from V and 4 bases from J; junction bases left unmatched: 2. The CDR3 protein is CASSFRTGGYGYTF. In nucleotides, the CDR3 is TGTGCCAGCAGCTTCAGGACAGGGGGCTATGGCTACACCTTC. Looking up the rest from reference TRBV7-2 and TRBJ1-2 gives the full variable domain: GAGVSQSPSNKVTEKGKDVELRCDPISGHTALYWYRQSLGQGLEFLIYFQGNSAPDKSGLPSDRFSAERTGGSVSTLTIQRTQQEDSAVYLCASSFRTGGYGYTFGSGTRLTVV.

J is TRBJ2-5 and V is TRBV20-1; TRBD2 aligns across 12 bases. V was clipped by 5 bases and J by 0 bases; unmatched bases: 16. Germline lookup yields CDR1 DFQATT and CDR2 SNEGSKA (reference sequence). There are 19 residues in the CDR3. CDR3 DNA sequence: TGCAGTGCTCCCCCCTCGCGGGGACTAGCGGGCGGGTACCAAGAGACCCAGTACTTC. Its protein product is CSAPPSRGLAGGYQETQYF.

In this sample, this clonotype turned up a few times. The DNA of the CDR3 is TGTGCCAGCAGTTTAACTAGCGGGATGCGGTCCTACGAGCAGTACTTC. Translated, it gives CASSLTSGMRSYEQYF. The chain carries TRBV5-5 and TRBJ2-7; TRBD2 agrees at 10 bases. Unmatched junction bases numbered 9, after V lost 5 bases and J lost 1 base. Germline CDR1 is SGHKS and CDR2 is YYEKEE (reference sequence). The CDR3 contains 16 residues.

In this sample, this clonotype turned up many times. The CDR3 sequence is CASSYSASGEETQYF. The CDR3 nucleotides read TGTGCCAGCAGTTACTCGGCTAGCGGGGAAGAGACCCAGTACTTC. The V call is TRBV6-8, the J call TRBJ2-5, with 9 bases matching TRBD2. The CDR3 length is 15 residues. With V trimmed by 0 bases and J by 3 bases, 2 bases remained unmatched. Per germline, CDR1 MNHGY and CDR2 SAAAGT.

The J gene is TRBJ2-2, the V gene TRBV6-5; D not certain. V dropped 2 bases and J dropped 5 bases, with 9 bases sitting between them. This CDR3 contains 14 residues. CDR1 and CDR2 (germline): MNHEY, SVGAGI. The CDR3 DNA reads as TGTGCCAGCAGTTACGCATCAAGGACCGGGGAGCTGTTTTTT. Translating it yields CASSYASRTGELFF.

CDR3: CASSDTPTGRGVGELFF. In nucleotides, the CDR3 is TGCGCCAGCAGCGATACCCCGACAGGGCGTGGGGTCGGGGAGCTGTTTTTT. The chain uses TRBV5-1 and TRBJ2-2; TRBD1 agrees at 7 bases. This CDR3 region has 17 residues. Germline values: CDR1 SGHRS, CDR2 YFSETQ. V was pared by 4 bases and J by 7 bases, with 16 bases of the junction left unmatched.

The CDR3 sequence is CASSLGPRLAGGYEQYF. The CDR3 DNA sequence: TGTGCCAGCAGCTTAGGGCCCCGACTAGCGGGAGGGTACGAGCAGTACTTC. This rearrangement joins TRBV11-2 to TRBJ2-7; 14 nucleotides agree with TRBD2. CDR1 and CDR2 from the germline V gene are SGHAT and FQNNGV. The junction had 6 bases not matched to a gene; V was cut back by 1 base and J by 4 bases. The CDR3 has 17 residues.

This clonotype was observed many times. J is TRBJ2-5 and V is TRBV18, with D unresolved. The germline V and J ends were trimmed by 0 bases and 5 bases, with 7 bases remaining between them. The germline CDR1 and CDR2 sequences are KGHSH and LQKENI. This CDR3 region has 13 residues. DNA of the CDR3: TGTGCCAGCTCACCACCGGCGGTCGAGACCCAGTACTTC. Translating it yields CASSPPAVETQYF. Complete variable domain (other parts from reference TRBV18 and TRBJ2-5): NAGVMQNPRHLVRRRGQEARLRCSPMKGHSHVYWYRQLPEEGLKFMVYLQKENIIDESGMPKERFSAEFPKEGPSILRIQQVVRGDSAAYFCASSPPAVETQYFGPGTRLLVL.

This clonotype was seen only a few times. The gene calls are TRBV5-1 and TRBJ2-5; 8 nucleotides align to TRBD2. This CDR3 is 14 amino acids long. With 4 bases clipped from V and 2 bases from J, the junction kept 4 bases outside the gene matches. In germline, CDR1 is SGHRS, CDR2 YFSETQ. CDR3: CASSPASGQETQYF. CDR3 bases: TGCGCCAGCAGCCCTGCTAGCGGGCAAGAGACCCAGTACTTC.

This clonotype showed up many times. CDR3 amino acids: CASSERQGSGYTF. DNA of the CDR3: TGTGCCAGCAGTGAACGACAGGGGTCCGGCTACACCTTC. This chain connects TRBV6-1 to TRBJ1-2; 8 bases map to TRBD1. The CDR3 is 13 residues long. Germline V gene data show CDR1 as MNHNS and CDR2 as SASEGT. The trim removed 2 bases at V and 8 bases at J, leaving 4 bases unmatched.